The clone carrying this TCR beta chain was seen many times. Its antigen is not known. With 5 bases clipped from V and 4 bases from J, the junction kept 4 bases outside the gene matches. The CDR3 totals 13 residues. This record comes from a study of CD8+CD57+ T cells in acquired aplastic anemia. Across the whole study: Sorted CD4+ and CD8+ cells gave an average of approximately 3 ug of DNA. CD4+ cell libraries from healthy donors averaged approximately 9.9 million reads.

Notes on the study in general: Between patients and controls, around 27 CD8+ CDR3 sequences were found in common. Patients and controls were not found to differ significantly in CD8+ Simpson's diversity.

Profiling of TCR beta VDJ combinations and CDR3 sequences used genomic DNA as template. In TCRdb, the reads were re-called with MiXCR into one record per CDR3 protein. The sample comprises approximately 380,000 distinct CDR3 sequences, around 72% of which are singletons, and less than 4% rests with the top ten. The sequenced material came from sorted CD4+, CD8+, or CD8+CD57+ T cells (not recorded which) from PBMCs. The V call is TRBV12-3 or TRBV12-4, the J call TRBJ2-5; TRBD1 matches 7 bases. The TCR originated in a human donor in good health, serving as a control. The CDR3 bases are TGTGCCAGCAGTCCCCGACAGGGAGAGACCCAGTACTTC. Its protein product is CASSPRQGETQYF.